A single sample gave rise to the 17 T cell receptor beta chains below, sequenced in a study of CD8+ T cells in alopecia areata. Treatment denoted: oral pan-JAK inhibitor, 5-10 mg twice daily. cDNA prepared by RNA extraction and subsequent reverse transcription served as the template for sequencing. TCRdb keeps only in-frame clones here, not all; method: immunoSEQ multiplex PCR. The table records some 180,000 clones, 51% of them present only once. The starting material was CD8+ T cells sorted from blood, obtained at approximately week 51, from a patient treated with tofacitinib. The receptors here all came from a human donor with alopecia areata.

The sample holds a few counts of this clone. The chain joins TRBV7-2 to TRBJ2-1, with 10 bases lining up with TRBD1. The CDR3 covers 16 residues. In germline, CDR1 is SGHTA, CDR2 FQGNSA. V lost 5 bases to trimming and J lost 6 bases; unmatched junction nucleotides: 10. CDR3 bases: TGTGCCAGCAGCCCAGTCTGGGACAGGGGTCTCAATGAGCAGTTCTTC. This codes for CASSPVWDRGLNEQFF.

The chain joins TRBV25-1 to TRBJ2-7, with D possibly being TRBD1 or TRBD2 (5 bases each). The CDR3 is made up of 14 amino acids. Trimming cost V 1 base and J 1 base, with 8 bases left between them. The germline V gene has CDR1 MGHDK and CDR2 SYGVNS. The CDR3 loop is CASSESGGSYEQYF. In DNA, the CDR3 is TGTGCCAGCAGTGAATCTGGGGGATCCTACGAGCAGTACTTC.

V and J are TRBV5-4 and TRBJ2-3; 15 nucleotides match TRBD2. With V trimmed by 3 bases and J by 5 bases, 7 bases remained unmatched. Germline CDR1 SGHNT, CDR2 YYREEE (reference sequence). There are 17 residues in the CDR3. CDR3: CASSSGTSGGFVDTQYF. The CDR3 bases are TGTGCCAGCAGCTCCGGGACTAGCGGGGGGTTCGTAGATACGCAGTATTTT.

The rearrangement joins TRBV29-1 to TRBJ1-1; no definite D call. This CDR3 comprises 12 residues. CDR1 is SQVTM and CDR2 is ANQGSEA in the germline V gene. Trimming pared 5 bases from V and 5 bases from J, leaving 12 bases between. The CDR3 protein is CSVTGGPTEAFF. The CDR3 nucleotides are TGCAGCGTTACTGGAGGGCCTACTGAAGCTTTCTTT.

Only one count was recorded for this clone. The chain has TRBV2 and TRBJ1-1, with TRBD1 identical over 8 bases. CDR3 size: 14 residues. V dropped 6 bases and J dropped 1; count of bases not matched to a gene: 4. Looked up from germline, CDR1 is SNHLY and CDR2 is FYNNEI. CDR3: CASSDRGSNTEAFF. In DNA form, the CDR3 reads TGTGCCAGCAGCGACAGGGGATCGAACACTGAAGCTTTCTTT.

The gene calls are TRBV25-1 and TRBJ2-1; D may match TRBD1 or TRBD2 (5 bases each). From germline, CDR1 is MGHDK and CDR2 SYGVNS. This CDR3 is 16 amino acids long. V shed 0 bases and J shed 3 bases, with 12 bases lying between them. The CDR3 sequence: CASSEYRGRVYNEQFF. In DNA form, the CDR3 reads TGTGCCAGCAGTGAATATCGGGGCAGGGTCTACAATGAGCAGTTCTTC.

Concerning this clone itself: At the DNA level, this CDR3 is encoded by other sequences in the same sample as well. CDR3 nucleotides: TGCGCCAGCAGCTTGGGACAGGGAAATTCACCCCTCCACTTT. This gives the protein CASSLGQGNSPLHF. The chain joins TRBV5-1 to TRBJ1-6, with TRBD1 matching over 7 bases. The CDR3 length is 14 residues. V dropped 0 bases and J dropped 7; count of bases not matched to a gene: 1. Germline assignment: CDR1 SGHRS and CDR2 YFSETQ.

The chain joins TRBV7-6 to TRBJ2-7; 7 bases align to TRBD2. Germline V gene lookup returns CDR1 SGHVS and CDR2 FNYEAQ. There are 14 residues in the CDR3. Trimming cost V 4 bases and J 4 bases; bases outside gene matches: 7. DNA for the CDR3: TGTGCCAGCAGCTCGGGGGGAGGCCTTTACGAGCAGTACTTC. Translated: CASSSGGGLYEQYF.

The V and J genes are TRBV9 and TRBJ2-3, with 14 bases that match TRBD2. V trimming: 4 bases; J trimming: 2 bases; junction bases outside the gene matches: 6. The CDR3 covers 17 residues. Germline assignment: CDR1 SGDLS and CDR2 YYNGEE. CDR3 sequence: CASSPRTSGGLTDTQYF. CDR3 nucleotide sequence: TGTGCCAGCAGCCCCAGGACTAGCGGGGGGCTCACAGATACGCAGTATTTT.

The chain joins TRBV5-6 to TRBJ2-3; D is ambiguous. Germline loops: CDR1 SGHDT, CDR2 YYEEEE. The CDR3 has 13 residues. V was cut by 3 bases and J by 4 bases, with 9 bases left in between. CDR3 in DNA: TGTGCCAGCAGCTCCGTCCACGCAGATACGCAGTATTTT. This translates into CASSSVHADTQYF.

This clone has more than one count but fewer than ten. The V and J genes are TRBV19 and TRBJ2-2, with D unresolved. Germline V lookup: CDR1 LNHDA, CDR2 SQIVND (reference sequence). The CDR3 length is 12 residues. Trimming left V 4 bases short and J 5 bases short, with 5 bases between. The CDR3 bases are TGTGCCAGTAGTACTTGGACCGGGGAGCTGTTTTTT. It codes for CASSTWTGELFF.

This clone was seen a few times. The chain combines TRBV9 with TRBJ2-2; 7 nucleotides agree with TRBD1. Germline V gene data show CDR1 as SGDLS and CDR2 as YYNGEE. This CDR3 is built from 16 residues. With 0 bases clipped from V and 5 bases from J, the junction kept 7 bases outside the gene matches. The CDR3 DNA reads TGTGCCAGCAGCGTAGCCCTGGACAGGCCGACCGGGGAGCTGTTTTTT. This gives the protein CASSVALDRPTGELFF.

The chain combines TRBV4-3 with TRBJ2-3; D unclear. Trimming took 0 bases from V and 4 from J, leaving 14 bases between them. Germline loops: CDR1 LGHNA, CDR2 YSLEER. This CDR3 spans 16 amino acids. The CDR3 region is CASSQDGLGTSDTQYF. CDR3 nucleotide sequence: TGCGCCAGCAGCCAAGATGGTTTGGGTACCTCAGATACGCAGTATTTT.

V gene TRBV5-4 combines with J gene TRBJ1-2; TRBD1 matches at 7 bases. The CDR3 totals 14 residues. CDR1 and CDR2 (germline): SGHNT, YYREEE (reference sequence). After removal of 4 bases from V and 4 bases from J, the junction contained 7 bases not matched to a gene. In DNA, the CDR3 is TGTGCCAGCAGCAAGCCCGGGACAGCCTATGGCTACACCTTC. It encodes CASSKPGTAYGYTF.

This clone has a handful of counts. The chain recombines TRBV30 with TRBJ2-5; no definite D call. V lost 5 bases and J 4 bases, leaving 14 bases between the germline ends. This CDR3 comprises 13 residues. Germline CDR1 and CDR2: GTSNPN and SVGIG (reference sequence). The CDR3 nucleotides are TGTGCCTGGGAAACAAAAGGGTCAGAGACCCAGTACTTC. This translates into CAWETKGSETQYF.

The V gene is TRBV6-5, the J gene TRBJ2-1; a possible D gene is TRBD1 (6 bases). Germline V lookup: CDR1 MNHEY, CDR2 SVGAGI. CDR3 length: 13 residues. Deletions cut 5 bases from V and 8 bases from J, with 13 bases between. CDR3 amino acids: CASSQQGRDEQFF. CDR3 nucleotides: TGTGCCAGCAGTCAACAGGGTAGGGATGAGCAGTTCTTC.

V usage is TRBV25-1 and J usage is TRBJ2-2; D is unclear. The CDR3 is made up of 12 amino acids. Germline-derived CDR1 and CDR2 are MGHDK and SYGVNS. V was cut by 8 bases and J by 1 base, with 5 bases left in between. The CDR3 spells CASQGNTGELFF. The CDR3 coding sequence is TGTGCCAGCCAAGGGAACACCGGGGAGCTGTTTTTT.